This is a list of T cell receptor beta chains from one sample in a study of CDR3 diversity in severe acne. TCRdb fed the PCR reads into MiXCR, producing one record per CDR3 protein. Of 97,000 or so distinct CDR3 sequences detected, 51% appear once; the ten largest clones hold approximately 13%. Material for sequencing was blood. The receptors were sampled from a male donor with acne. CDR3s include the opening cysteine and the closing phenylalanine or tryptophan. The D gene is left open where the match is weak. Clone sizes are given selectively: once, few, many, or a class where the clone is expanded.

CDR3 protein: CSVVLTGSVHEQFF; CDR3 DNA: TGCAGCGTTGTGCTGACAGGGAGTGTCCATGAGCAGTTCTTC; J gene: TRBJ2-1; D gene: TRBD1; V gene: TRBV29-1; clone size: many
CDR3 protein: CASSLGSRNTEAFF; CDR3 DNA: TGCGCCAGCAGCTTGGGTTCCAGGAACACTGAAGCTTTCTTT; J gene: TRBJ1-1; D gene: NA; V gene: TRBV5-1; clone size: NA
CDR3 protein: CASSLAGLSAGVYF; CDR3 DNA: TGTGCCAGCAGTTTGGCAGGGCTGTCTGCGGGTGTGTACTTC; J gene: TRBJ2-4; D gene: NA; V gene: TRBV28; clone size: NA
CDR3 protein: CASSLVSGRGRRETQYF; CDR3 DNA: TGTGCCAGCAGCTTAGTTTCTGGACGGGGGAGGAGAGAGACCCAGTACTTC; J gene: TRBJ2-5; D gene: NA; V gene: TRBV7-9; clone size: NA
CDR3 protein: CASSPAVGGELFF; CDR3 DNA: TGTGCCAGCAGCCCCGCGGTGGGCGGGGAGCTGTTTTTT; J gene: TRBJ2-2; D gene: NA; V gene: TRBV7-2; clone size: NA
CDR3 protein: CASSLNLGGYEQYF; CDR3 DNA: TGTGCCAGCAGCTTAAATCTGGGGGGCTACGAGCAGTACTTC; J gene: TRBJ2-7; D gene: NA; V gene: TRBV7-3; clone size: NA
CDR3 protein: CASSLGRSALSNQPQHF; CDR3 DNA: TGTGCCAGCAGCTTAGGGAGGAGCGCCCTTAGCAATCAGCCCCAGCATTTT; J gene: TRBJ1-5; D gene: NA; V gene: TRBV11-2; clone size: NA
CDR3 protein: CASSKGTSGNDEQFF; CDR3 DNA: TGTGCCAGCAGCAAAGGGACTAGCGGGAACGATGAGCAGTTCTTC; J gene: TRBJ2-1; D gene: TRBD2; V gene: TRBV11-2; clone size: few
CDR3 protein: CASRDTVVGPNEKLFF; CDR3 DNA: TGTGCCAGCAGGGATACAGTTGTAGGGCCTAATGAAAAACTGTTTTTT; J gene: TRBJ1-4; D gene: NA; V gene: TRBV28; clone size: many
CDR3 protein: CASSLGAPTDTQYF; CDR3 DNA: TGTGCCAGCAGCTTGGGGGCACCCACAGATACGCAGTATTTT; J gene: TRBJ2-3; D gene: NA; V gene: TRBV5-5; clone size: many
CDR3 protein: CSVGPEGGIANYGYTF; CDR3 DNA: TGCAGCGTTGGGCCTGAAGGGGGCATCGCTAACTATGGCTACACCTTC; J gene: TRBJ1-2; D gene: TRBD1; V gene: TRBV29-1; clone size: NA
CDR3 protein: CASSLRVRTLDEQFF; CDR3 DNA: TGTGCCAGCAGTTTACGGGTTCGGACTTTGGATGAGCAGTTCTTC; J gene: TRBJ2-1; D gene: NA; V gene: TRBV12-3/TRBV12-4; clone size: few
CDR3 protein: CASSLGQLNTGELFF; CDR3 DNA: TGTGCCAGCAGTTTAGGTCAGCTGAACACCGGGGAGCTGTTTTTT; J gene: TRBJ2-2; D gene: NA; V gene: TRBV6-5; clone size: many
CDR3 protein: CASREGQGMGYTF; CDR3 DNA: TGCGCCAGCAGAGAGGGACAGGGAATGGGCTACACCTTC; J gene: TRBJ1-2; D gene: TRBD1; V gene: TRBV10-2; clone size: NA
CDR3 protein: CASSYSRVVGETQYF; CDR3 DNA: TGTGCCAGCAGTTACTCGAGGGTGGTCGGCGAGACCCAGTACTTC; J gene: TRBJ2-5; D gene: NA; V gene: TRBV6-5; clone size: NA
CDR3 protein: CATSVGGTEAFF; CDR3 DNA: TGTGCCACCAGTGTAGGGGGGACTGAAGCTTTCTTT; J gene: TRBJ1-1; D gene: NA; V gene: TRBV24-1; clone size: few
CDR3 protein: CASSPGLAGDKETQYF; CDR3 DNA: TGTGCCAGCAGTCCCGGACTAGCGGGAGACAAAGAGACCCAGTACTTC; J gene: TRBJ2-5; D gene: TRBD2; V gene: TRBV12-3/TRBV12-4; clone size: NA
CDR3 protein: CASSGTSNQPQHF; CDR3 DNA: TGTGCCAGCAGCGGTACTAGCAATCAGCCCCAGCATTTT; J gene: TRBJ1-5; D gene: NA; V gene: TRBV27; clone size: NA
CDR3 protein: CAISGRESPLHF; CDR3 DNA: TGTGCCATCAGTGGCAGGGAATCACCCCTCCACTTT; J gene: TRBJ1-6; D gene: NA; V gene: TRBV10-3; clone size: NA
CDR3 protein: CASSGDRGGETQYF; CDR3 DNA: TGTGCCAGCAGTGGGGACAGGGGGGGAGAGACCCAGTACTTC; J gene: TRBJ2-5; D gene: TRBD1; V gene: TRBV25-1; clone size: NA
CDR3 protein: CATQGPTTEAFF; CDR3 DNA: TGTGCCACCCAAGGTCCTACCACTGAAGCTTTCTTT; J gene: TRBJ1-1; D gene: NA; V gene: TRBV25-1; clone size: NA
CDR3 protein: CASSESGTTTDTQYF; CDR3 DNA: TGTGCCAGCAGTGAGAGCGGGACTACCACAGATACGCAGTATTTT; J gene: TRBJ2-3; D gene: TRBD2; V gene: TRBV15; clone size: NA
CDR3 protein: CSVERQENTEAFF; CDR3 DNA: TGCAGCGTTGAGAGACAGGAGAACACTGAAGCTTTCTTT; J gene: TRBJ1-1; D gene: NA; V gene: TRBV29-1; clone size: NA
CDR3 protein: CASSRGDYEQYF; CDR3 DNA: TGTGCCAGCAGTAGGGGGGACTACGAGCAGTACTTC; J gene: TRBJ2-7; D gene: NA; V gene: TRBV7-9; clone size: NA
CDR3 protein: CSARGRTSGEETQYF; CDR3 DNA: TGCAGTGCTAGAGGGCGGACTAGCGGAGAAGAGACCCAGTACTTC; J gene: TRBJ2-5; D gene: TRBD2; V gene: TRBV20-1; clone size: once
CDR3 protein: CASSFWTKGGSYEQYF; CDR3 DNA: TGTGCCAGCAGCTTTTGGACAAAGGGGGGATCCTACGAGCAGTACTTC; J gene: TRBJ2-7; D gene: NA; V gene: TRBV7-9; clone size: NA
CDR3 protein: CASKTGASYEQYF; CDR3 DNA: TGTGCCAGCAAGACCGGGGCTTCCTACGAGCAGTACTTC; J gene: TRBJ2-7; D gene: NA; V gene: TRBV11-2; clone size: NA
CDR3 protein: CASSEYIGLAGARETQYF; CDR3 DNA: TGTGCCAGCAGTGAATATATTGGACTAGCGGGAGCCAGGGAGACCCAGTACTTC; J gene: TRBJ2-5; D gene: TRBD2; V gene: TRBV25-1; clone size: NA
CDR3 protein: CSARDVTSGRGGEQFF; CDR3 DNA: TGCAGTGCTAGAGATGTAACTAGCGGGAGGGGCGGTGAGCAGTTCTTC; J gene: TRBJ2-1; D gene: TRBD2; V gene: TRBV20-1; clone size: many
CDR3 protein: CACSQDRIQGAYEQYF; CDR3 DNA: TGCGCCTGCAGCCAAGATAGGATCCAAGGGGCCTACGAGCAGTACTTC; J gene: TRBJ2-7; D gene: NA; V gene: TRBV4-1; clone size: NA
CDR3 protein: CASSRRAGTGSSEQYF; CDR3 DNA: TGCGCCAGCAGCCGCCGAGCGGGGACAGGGTCAAGCGAGCAGTACTTC; J gene: TRBJ2-7; D gene: TRBD1; V gene: TRBV4-1; clone size: many
CDR3 protein: CASSISDGRRYGYTF; CDR3 DNA: TGCGCCAGCAGCATAAGTGACGGGCGGAGGTATGGCTACACCTTC; J gene: TRBJ1-2; D gene: NA; V gene: TRBV7-3; clone size: NA
CDR3 protein: CASSQDGDQPQHF; CDR3 DNA: TGTGCCAGCAGCCAAGACGGGGATCAGCCCCAGCATTTT; J gene: TRBJ1-5; D gene: NA; V gene: TRBV7-2; clone size: NA
CDR3 protein: CASSYRDGSSSGELFF; CDR3 DNA: TGTGCCAGCAGCTACCGGGACGGGTCTTCGTCCGGGGAGCTGTTTTTT; J gene: TRBJ2-2; D gene: NA; V gene: TRBV7-9; clone size: few